Following are 27 T cell receptor beta chains from one sample sequenced in a study of shared clonotypes between healthy human individuals. Naive CD8 populations comprised CD45RO-negative cells positively selected for CCR7, excluding terminally differentiated effector memory CD45RA+ cells. Clones were read by immunoSEQ multiplex PCR, and TCRdb kept only the in-frame ones, dropping some. The top ten hold over 1.5% of the sample, which has about 2.2 million clones, roughly 93% seen once. The sample was naive CD8+ T cells from PBMCs. The receptors were sampled from a man aged 18 to 30 in good health. Some clones in this sample may be carry-over from other donors' samples.

The J gene is TRBJ2-1, the V gene TRBV4-1; 8 bases agree with TRBD2. V was clipped by 0 bases and J by 10 bases; unmatched bases: 8. Germline CDR1 reads MGHRA; CDR2 reads YSYEKL. The CDR3 is 15 residues long. The CDR3 reads CASSQDSGAWGEQFF. Here the CDR3 DNA reads TGCGCCAGCAGCCAAGATAGCGGGGCCTGGGGGGAGCAGTTCTTC.

The chain employs TRBV12-5 and TRBJ2-7; 8 bases fit TRBD2. The J segment lost 1 base and the V segment lost 5 bases, leaving 1 base of the junction unmatched. There are 13 residues in the CDR3. Germline CDR1 reads LGHNT; CDR2 reads FRNRAP. The CDR3 DNA reads as TGTGCTAGTGGTATAGCGGGATCCTACGAGCAGTACTTC. It specifies CASGIAGSYEQYF.

The V gene is TRBV28, the J gene TRBJ2-5; weak D call: TRBD2 (6 bases). Trimming removed 2 bases from V and 5 bases from J, with 18 bases in between. The length of the CDR3 is 16 residues. Germline loops: CDR1 MDHEN, CDR2 SYDVKM. The DNA of the CDR3 is TGTGCCAGCAGTTTAAGTCAGGGACTTGATGCGGAGACCCAGTACTTC. It codes for CASSLSQGLDAETQYF.

V usage is TRBV11-2 and J usage is TRBJ2-1; D tentatively fits TRBD1 or TRBD2 (5 bases each). Germline V gene lookup returns CDR1 SGHAT and CDR2 FQNNGV. Between the trimmed V and J ends, which lost 1 base and 4 bases, there was a span of 14 bases. The CDR3 totals 16 residues. CDR3 region: CASSLGGRFMYNEQFF. The CDR3 DNA is TGTGCCAGCAGCTTAGGGGGACGGTTCATGTACAATGAGCAGTTCTTC.

The chain has TRBV28 and TRBJ2-1; TRBD1 aligns across 8 bases. Germline lookup yields CDR1 MDHEN and CDR2 SYDVKM. This CDR3 has 14 amino acids. J gave up 9 bases and V 7 bases, and 11 bases lay outside the gene matches. For the CDR3, the DNA is TGTGCCAGCACCTCGGACAGGGCGTTTGGTGAGCAGTTCTTC. Translating it yields CASTSDRAFGEQFF.

The rearrangement links TRBV6-6 to TRBJ2-7; 8 nucleotides align to TRBD1. This CDR3 comprises 14 residues. Looked up from germline, CDR1 is MNHNY and CDR2 is SVGAGI (reference sequence). J gave up 3 bases and V 6 bases, and 7 bases lay outside the gene matches. The CDR3 loop is CASRSQGANYEQYF. In DNA, the CDR3 is TGTGCCAGCAGATCTCAGGGGGCCAACTACGAGCAGTACTTC.

V is TRBV9 and J is TRBJ2-5; D unclear. Trimming took off 3 bases at V and 2 bases at J, with 14 bases between the two ends. Germline values: CDR1 SGDLS, CDR2 YYNGEE. The CDR3 sequence is 15 residues long. CDR3 DNA: TGTGCCAGCAGCGGACCCAGCCGGCCGCAAGAGACCCAGTACTTC. Amino acids: CASSGPSRPQETQYF.

This rearrangement joins TRBV27 to TRBJ2-7, with D tentatively TRBD2 (6 bases). This CDR3 has 14 amino acids. CDR1 is MNHEY and CDR2 is SMNVEV in the germline V gene (reference sequence). Trimming took 6 bases from V and 5 from J, leaving 17 bases between them. For the CDR3, the DNA is TGTGCCAGCAGCCTCGGGGCTAGCGACCACGAGCAGTACTTC. This sequence encodes CASSLGASDHEQYF.

V gene TRBV19 combines with J gene TRBJ2-5; 7 nucleotides line up with TRBD2. V lost 0 bases to trimming and J lost 3 bases; unmatched junction nucleotides: 7. Germline V gives CDR1 LNHDA, CDR2 SQIVND (reference sequence). The CDR3 is 16 residues long. CDR3 residues: CASSIDMGTTEETQYF. CDR3 DNA sequence: TGTGCCAGTAGTATAGATATGGGGACTACAGAAGAGACCCAGTACTTC. Using reference TRBV19 and TRBJ2-5 for the parts outside the CDR3, the full variable domain is DGGITQSPKYLFRKEGQNVTLSCEQNLNHDAMYWYRQDPGQGLRLIYYSQIVNDFQKGDIAEGYSVSREKKESFPLTVTSAQKNPTAFYLCASSIDMGTTEETQYFGPGTRLLVL.

The J gene is TRBJ2-7, the V gene TRBV27, with D perhaps matching TRBD1 or TRBD2 (6 bases each). The germline V gene encodes CDR1 MNHEY and CDR2 SMNVEV (reference sequence). V was trimmed by 3 bases and J by 7 bases, leaving 10 bases between them. There are 12 residues in the CDR3. This CDR3 reads CASSFGGREQYF. CDR3 DNA: TGTGCCAGCAGTTTCGGGGGCCGAGAGCAGTACTTC.

V gene TRBV10-3 combines with J gene TRBJ2-4, with 10 bases that match TRBD2. Germline V gives CDR1 ENHRY, CDR2 SYGVKD. The CDR3 has 14 residues. The trim removed 2 bases at V and 9 bases at J, leaving 4 bases unmatched. CDR3 in amino acids: CAISERLAGVIQYF. The DNA for the CDR3 is TGTGCCATCAGTGAGAGGCTAGCGGGGGTCATTCAGTACTTC.

This clone has a single count. This chain links TRBV7-2 with TRBJ2-1; 9 bases map to TRBD2. Trimming removed 5 bases from V and 7 bases from J; junction bases left unmatched: 18. This CDR3 comprises 18 residues. The germline V gene encodes CDR1 SGHTA and CDR2 FQGNSA. CDR3 sequence: CASSPSAGGEGLQNEQFF. In nucleotides, the CDR3 is TGTGCCAGCAGCCCAAGTGCGGGAGGGGAGGGGCTACAGAATGAGCAGTTCTTC.

V usage is TRBV13 and J usage is TRBJ2-3, with D perhaps TRBD2 (6 bases). CDR1 and CDR2 (germline): PRHDT, FYEKMQ (reference sequence). V dropped 2 bases and J dropped 0 bases, with 12 bases sitting between them. The CDR3 extends over 16 amino acids. CDR3 region: CASSLQAGPSTDTQYF. The CDR3 nucleotides read TGTGCCAGCAGCTTACAAGCGGGCCCTAGCACAGATACGCAGTATTTT.

This chain connects TRBV4-2 to TRBJ2-1; D perhaps matches TRBD1 (5 bases). The V end lost 1 base, the J end lost 12 bases, and 7 bases lay between the germline ends. This CDR3 contains 11 residues. Germline V CDR1 and CDR2: LGHNA, YNFKEQ. This CDR3 is CASSQAGAQFF. The CDR3, as DNA: TGTGCCAGCAGCCAAGCTGGGGCGCAGTTCTTC.

As regards this clone: The sample has other DNA sequences that encode this CDR3 too. The V and J genes are TRBV7-9 and TRBJ1-1; no definite D call. Trimming removed 5 bases from V and 5 bases from J, with 9 bases in between. Per germline, CDR1 SEHNR and CDR2 FQNEAQ (reference sequence). This CDR3 contains 12 residues. CDR3 region: CASSPQGTEAFF. In nucleotides, the CDR3 is TGTGCCAGCAGCCCACAAGGTACTGAAGCTTTCTTT.

This chain uses TRBV25-1 with TRBJ2-5; 7 bases align to TRBD2. This CDR3 is built from 12 residues. V was pared by 8 bases and J by 2 bases, with 2 bases of the junction left unmatched. In germline, CDR1 is MGHDK, CDR2 SYGVNS. The CDR3 DNA follows: TGTGCCAGCGGGGGGGGGCAAGAGACCCAGTACTTC. Encoded protein: CASGGGQETQYF.

The chain has TRBV6-5 and TRBJ1-1; perhaps TRBD1 as D (5 bases). Germline CDR1 and CDR2: MNHEY and SVGAGI. The length of the CDR3 is 13 residues. V gave up 6 bases and J gave up 8 bases, with 16 bases separating them. Here the CDR3 DNA reads TGTGCCAGCAGGCAGGGATTCTTGTGGGAAGCTTTCTTT. Protein: CASRQGFLWEAFF.

This chain uses TRBV10-3 with TRBJ2-1; D not certain. The CDR3 is 16 amino acids. V was pared by 5 bases and J by 2 bases, with 16 bases between. CDR1 and CDR2 (germline): ENHRY, SYGVKD. The CDR3 nucleotides read TGTGCCATCAGTCATCCAGGCGGCCTGCCCTACAATGAGCAGTTCTTC. Translating gives CAISHPGGLPYNEQFF.

For this clone: Other nucleotide sequences from this sample produce the same CDR3. This sequence joins TRBV11-2 and TRBJ2-7, with TRBD1 matching 7 bases. Germline CDR1 and CDR2: SGHAT and FQNNGV. This CDR3 comprises 14 residues. J lost 4 bases, V lost 4 bases, and 7 bases had no gene match. The CDR3 spells CASSSPGQSYEQYF. The CDR3 DNA is TGTGCCAGCAGCTCCCCGGGACAGTCTTACGAGCAGTACTTC.

This sequence joins TRBV5-4 and TRBJ2-1, with D unresolved. The CDR3 has 13 residues. V was pared by 0 bases and J by 7 bases, with 8 bases between. Germline CDR1 reads SGHNT; CDR2 reads YYREEE (reference sequence). This CDR3 is CASSLAGLNEQFF. CDR3 sequence (DNA): TGTGCCAGCAGCTTGGCCGGTCTGAATGAGCAGTTCTTC.

The V call is TRBV21-1, the J call TRBJ2-7; the DNA was not compared with TRBD1, the D call given in the table. TRBV21-1 is annotated as a pseudogene. The CDR3 covers 15 residues. The CDR3, as DNA: TGTGCCAGCAGCAACCGGGACAGGGGGTCCCACGAGCAGTACTTC. Protein sequence: CASSNRDRGSHEQYF.

The chain recombines TRBV27 with TRBJ2-3; perhaps D is TRBD1 or TRBD2 (5 bases each). The CDR3 is 14 residues long. Between the trimmed V and J ends, which lost 5 bases and 8 bases, there was a span of 17 bases. Germline loops: CDR1 MNHEY, CDR2 SMNVEV (reference sequence). CDR3 in DNA: TGTGCCAGCAGTCCCGGGACCCTACGGGGTACGCAGTATTTT. It translates to CASSPGTLRGTQYF.

The V gene is TRBV9, the J gene TRBJ2-6; 7 bases align to TRBD2. This CDR3 is built from 15 residues. Germline values: CDR1 SGDLS, CDR2 YYNGEE. The V and J ends lost 5 bases and 1 base, in that order; junction bases with no gene match: 3. The CDR3 protein is CASSGEGSGANVLTF. As DNA, the CDR3 is TGTGCCAGCAGTGGGGAGGGGTCTGGGGCCAACGTCCTGACTTTC.

This chain links TRBV7-9 with TRBJ2-5, with 11 bases fitting TRBD2. With 4 bases clipped from V and 5 bases from J, the junction kept 9 bases outside the gene matches. This CDR3 is 16 amino acids long. The germline V gene has CDR1 SEHNR and CDR2 FQNEAQ (reference sequence). CDR3 nucleotide sequence: TGTGCCAGCAGCTACTTAGCGGGAGGGCCCTGGGAGACCCAGTACTTC. Amino acids: CASSYLAGGPWETQYF.

The chain has TRBV7-2 and TRBJ2-1, with D perhaps given as TRBD1 or TRBD2 (5 bases each). V shed 4 bases and J shed 5 bases, with 21 bases lying between them. Germline V lookup: CDR1 SGHTA, CDR2 FQGNSA. CDR3 length: 17 residues. CDR3: CASSSRGPTRVDNEQFF. The CDR3, as DNA: TGTGCCAGCAGCTCCCGGGGCCCCACTAGGGTTGACAATGAGCAGTTCTTC.

This chain joins TRBV25-1 and TRBJ2-7; 10 positions match TRBD2. The CDR3 loop spans 16 amino acids. The V segment lost 2 bases and the J segment 3 bases; nucleotides outside the gene matches: 7. From germline, CDR1 is MGHDK and CDR2 SYGVNS. The CDR3 bases are TGTGCCAGCAGTGAAGGAGGAGCGGGAGGGGTCTACGAGCAGTACTTC. Amino acid sequence: CASSEGGAGGVYEQYF.

A note on this clone: This CDR3 is also generated by other DNA sequences in the sample. J is TRBJ2-5 and V is TRBV11-2; 10 nucleotides agree with TRBD2. Germline values: CDR1 SGHAT, CDR2 FQNNGV. V lost 1 base to trimming and J lost 5 bases; unmatched junction nucleotides: 4. The CDR3 is made up of 15 amino acids. The CDR3 sequence is CASSLVVAGGETQYF. CDR3 nucleotides: TGTGCCAGCAGCTTAGTCGTAGCGGGAGGTGAGACCCAGTACTTC.